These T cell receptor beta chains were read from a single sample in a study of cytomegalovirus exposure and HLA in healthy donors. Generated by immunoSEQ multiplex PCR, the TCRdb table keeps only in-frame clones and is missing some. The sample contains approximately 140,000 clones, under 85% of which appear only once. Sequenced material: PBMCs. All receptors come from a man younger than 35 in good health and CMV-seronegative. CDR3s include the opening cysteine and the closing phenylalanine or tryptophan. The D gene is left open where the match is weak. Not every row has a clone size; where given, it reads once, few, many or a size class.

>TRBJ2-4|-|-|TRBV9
CASSVGSGLAKNIQYF
TGTGCCAGCAGCGTAGGGTCAGGTCTAGCCAAAAACATTCAGTACTTC
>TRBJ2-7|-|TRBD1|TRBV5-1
CASSRDRGSYEQYF
TGCGCCAGCAGCCGGGACAGGGGGTCCTACGAGCAGTACTTC
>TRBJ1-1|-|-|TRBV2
CASRITENTEAFF
TGTGCCAGCAGGATAACAGAGAACACTGAAGCTTTCTTT
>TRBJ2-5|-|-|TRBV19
CASSIGGTQYF
TGTGCCAGTAGTATAGGCGGGACCCAGTACTTC
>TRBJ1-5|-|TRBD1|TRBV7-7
CASSLRGQLSNQPQHF
TGTGCTAGCAGCCTAAGGGGACAGCTCAGCAATCAGCCCCAGCATTTT
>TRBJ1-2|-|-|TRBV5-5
CASSLAAGSNYGYTF
TGTGCCAGCAGCTTGGCGGCAGGCTCGAACTATGGCTACACCTTC
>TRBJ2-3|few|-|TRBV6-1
CASSVSGNTQYF
TGTGCCAGCAGTGTATCGGGGAATACGCAGTATTTT
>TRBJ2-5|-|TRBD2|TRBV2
CASRGGTSGDPKEQYF
TGTGCCAGCAGGGGGGGCACTAGCGGGGACCCTAAAGAGCAGTACTTC
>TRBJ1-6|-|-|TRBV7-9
CSSSLESGLRTADSPLHF
TGTTCCAGCAGCCTCGAGTCAGGACTGCGGACGGCGGATTCACCCCTCCACTTT
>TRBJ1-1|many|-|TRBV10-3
CAISRGTNTEAFF
TGTGCCATAAGTAGGGGTACGAACACTGAAGCTTTCTTT
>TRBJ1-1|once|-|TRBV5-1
CASSLIGRGGTEAFF
TGCGCCAGCAGCTTGATAGGGAGGGGGGGAACTGAAGCTTTCTTT
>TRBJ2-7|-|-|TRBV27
CASSGPGSYEQYF
TGTGCCAGCAGTGGGCCAGGGTCCTACGAGCAGTACTTC
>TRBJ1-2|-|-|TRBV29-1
CSVATRKTYGYTF
TGCAGCGTTGCCACTAGAAAAACCTATGGCTACACCTTC
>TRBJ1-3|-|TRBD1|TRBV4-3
CASSQDSGGYGNTIYF
TGCGCCAGCAGCCAAGATTCAGGGGGTTATGGAAACACCATATATTTT
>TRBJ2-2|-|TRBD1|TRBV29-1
CSVGTARTGELFF
TGCAGCGTAGGGACAGCGAGAACCGGGGAGCTGTTTTTT
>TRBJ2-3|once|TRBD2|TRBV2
CASSALAANTDTQYF
TGTGCCAGCAGTGCTCTAGCGGCTAACACAGATACGCAGTATTTT
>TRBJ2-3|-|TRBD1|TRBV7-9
CASVPQGYTQYF
TGTGCCAGCGTCCCACAGGGGTATACGCAGTATTTT